Listed here is a single T cell receptor (beta chain). Its cognate antigen is unknown. The authors took one heparinised blood draw, averaging about 116 mL, from each donor. Researchers reported sorting CD4+ naive, central memory, regulatory and stem cell-like memory cells via CD45RO/CCR7/CD25/CD127/CD95/CD27. Purity exceeded 98% in all sorted populations. This sample stems from a study of beta chain features in type 1 diabetes. Trimming removed 10 bases from V and 0 bases from J; junction bases left unmatched: 12. This CDR3 comprises 17 residues. Germline lookup yields CDR1 MDHEN and CDR2 SYDVKM. Since all of the isolated RNA was reverse transcribed, expressed TCRB transcripts were what got sequenced. Sequencing was performed with immunoSEQ multiplex PCR; in TCRdb, only in-frame clones are kept and a portion is missing. This sample has 400,000 or so clones, with around 12% found just once. Study results and caveats: Type 1 diabetes patients had TCRB CDR3s that were shorter (moderately but significantly so) in all four CD4+ subsets. For TCRB rearrangement, an influence of HLA type remained unresolved here.

The rearrangement joins TRBV28 to TRBJ2-4, with 10 bases identical to TRBD2. This clonotype was sampled from a woman aged 18 to 35 with type 1 diabetes. Source material: naive CD4+ T cells from blood. The CDR3 protein is CATLAGPIPLAKNIQYF. The CDR3 region has the DNA TGTGCCACACTAGCGGGGCCAATCCCCTTAGCCAAAAACATTCAGTACTTC.